Below, one T cell receptor beta chain is given with its context. Antigen unknown. The assay was immunoSEQ multiplex PCR, and TCRdb's table has in-frame clones only and misses some. The top ten clones hold about 0.85% of a sample with 5,500 to 7,500 clones, 95% to 98% of them seen once. Germline V gives CDR1 MNHEY, CDR2 SVGAGI. Trimming removed 7 bases from V and 3 bases from J; junction bases left unmatched: 4. The length of the CDR3 is 14 residues. This record belongs to a study of T cells after posttransplantation cyclophosphamide. The related graft donor's blood sample was taken on the day of bone marrow donation. Study outcomes and limitations: Later post-transplant blood repertoires were often dominated by donor CD8+ memory clones. TRB overlap between skin or GI tissue T cells and blood was limited.

Sequenced input: memory CD4+ T cells sorted from PBMCs. This chain uses TRBV6-5 with TRBJ2-1; 9 bases are shared with TRBD2. This clonotype originated in a man between 40 and 49 years old in good health, CMV-negative, and a related stem cell transplant donor. CDR3 nucleotide sequence: TGTGCCAGCAAGACTAGCGGAGACTACAATGAGCAGTTCTTC. It codes for CASKTSGDYNEQFF.